The 26 T cell receptor beta chains below were found in one sample sequenced in a study of blood T cell repertoires in COVID-19. Some clones are missing from TCRdb's copy, which holds only in-frame ones; the method was immunoSEQ multiplex PCR. The repertoire holds about 140,000 clones, with approximately 84% as singletons. What was sequenced was peripheral blood. Receptor source: a human donor in a cohort sampled during active COVID-19.

The rearrangement uses TRBV6-1 and TRBJ2-4, with D tentatively TRBD1 (5 bases). CDR3 size: 15 residues. The germline CDR1 and CDR2 sequences are MNHNS and SASEGT. V lost 0 bases and J lost 6, with 12 bases in between. For the CDR3, the DNA is TGTGCCAGCAGTGAAGCGGGGCCACACGGAAACATTCAGTACTTC. As protein: CASSEAGPHGNIQYF.

The chain uses TRBV2 and TRBJ2-1, with D possibly being TRBD2 (5 bases). V was cut by 6 bases and J by 8 bases, with 11 bases left in between. Germline V gives CDR1 SNHLY, CDR2 FYNNEI. This CDR3 contains 12 residues. CDR3 coding DNA: TGTGCCAGCAGGGTACTAGTCCATGAGCAGTTCTTC. Protein: CASRVLVHEQFF.

This clone came up a few times. J is TRBJ1-1 and V is TRBV5-1, with 7 bases identical to TRBD1. The CDR3 extends over 13 amino acids. CDR1 and CDR2 (germline): SGHRS, YFSETQ. V lost 5 bases to trimming and J lost 4 bases; unmatched junction nucleotides: 5. The CDR3 spells CASSWDSATEAFF. CDR3 DNA: TGCGCCAGCAGTTGGGACAGTGCCACTGAAGCTTTCTTT.

V and J are TRBV5-4 and TRBJ1-2; 7 bases fit TRBD1. The trim removed 4 bases at V and 4 bases at J, leaving 13 bases unmatched. This CDR3 region has 16 residues. Germline lookup yields CDR1 SGHNT and CDR2 YYREEE (reference sequence). The CDR3 reads CASSREGAARGYGYTF. Here the CDR3 DNA reads TGTGCCAGCAGCCGGGAGGGGGCCGCTAGGGGCTATGGCTACACCTTC.

Of note for this clone: It is likely a read error: a sequence one base away is far more abundant. The CDR3 spells CASSWTGDTGELFF. Written as DNA, the CDR3 is TGTGCCAGCAGTTGGACAGGGGACACCGGGGAGCTGTTTTTT. The chain uses TRBV11-3 and TRBJ2-2, with 9 bases aligning to TRBD1. The germline CDR1 and CDR2 sequences are SGHNT and YENEEA. This CDR3 is 14 amino acids long. With 6 bases clipped from V and 3 bases from J, the junction kept 2 bases outside the gene matches.

V is TRBV5-5 and J is TRBJ1-3; a possible D gene is TRBD1 (5 bases). The CDR3 has 17 amino acids. Germline values: CDR1 SGHKS, CDR2 YYEKEE (reference sequence). Trimming took 0 bases from V and 4 from J, leaving 17 bases between them. The CDR3 sequence: CASSLGGRATTGNTIYF. The CDR3 DNA is TGTGCCAGCAGCTTGGGGGGCAGGGCTACCACAGGAAACACCATATATTTT.

The chain carries TRBV12-3 or TRBV12-4 and TRBJ1-1, with 7 bases lining up with TRBD1. This CDR3 has 13 amino acids. J lost 5 bases, V lost 6 bases, and 6 bases had no gene match. CDR3 bases: TGTGCCAGCAGGCCGACAGGGAGTACTGAAGCTTTCTTT. It specifies CASRPTGSTEAFF.

The gene calls are TRBV25-1 and TRBJ2-1; possible D gene TRBD2, 5 bases. The CDR3 length is 14 residues. The germline V gene has CDR1 MGHDK and CDR2 SYGVNS. V lost 3 bases and J lost 4, with 10 bases in between. CDR3: CASSEPGGYNEQFF. CDR3 sequence (DNA): TGTGCCAGCAGTGAGCCCGGAGGATACAATGAGCAGTTCTTC.

The gene calls are TRBV3-1 (or the pseudogene TRBV3-2) and TRBJ2-1; TRBD2 aligns across 8 bases. V was clipped by 4 bases and J by 8 bases; unmatched bases: 7. Germline V gives CDR1 LGHDT, CDR2 YNNKEL (reference sequence). This CDR3 contains 14 residues. This chain's CDR3 is CASSPGLEFYEQFF. CDR3 in DNA: TGTGCCAGCAGCCCGGGACTAGAATTTTATGAGCAGTTCTTC.

CDR3 DNA sequence: TGCAGCTCTACTAGCGGGGGTAGCACAGATACGCAGTATTTT. This encodes CSSTSGGSTDTQYF. The V and J genes are TRBV29-1 and TRBJ2-3, with TRBD2 matching 11 bases. CDR3 length equals 14 residues. The V gene end was trimmed by 8 bases and the J gene end by 0 bases; junction bases not matched to a gene: 4. CDR1 is SQVTM, CDR2 ANQGSEA, per germline.

The chain recombines TRBV10-3 with TRBJ1-2; 7 nucleotides line up with TRBD1. Germline-derived CDR1 and CDR2 are ENHRY and SYGVKD. The CDR3 length is 15 residues. V was clipped by 4 bases and J by 2 bases; unmatched bases: 7. CDR3 residues: CAISAYGTANYGYTF. For the CDR3, the DNA is TGTGCCATCAGTGCATACGGGACAGCCAACTATGGCTACACCTTC.

This clone has only one observation. The chain joins TRBV7-2 to TRBJ2-3; 8 bases fit TRBD2. This CDR3 region has 16 residues. V shed 5 bases, J shed 3 bases, and the junction held 10 bases outside the gene matches. In germline, CDR1 is SGHTA, CDR2 FQGNSA. The CDR3 reads CASSRIRGGGTDTQYF. In DNA form, the CDR3 reads TGTGCCAGCAGCCGTATTCGGGGGGGCGGTACAGATACGCAGTATTTT.

The genes are TRBV30 and TRBJ2-7; TRBD1 aligns across 11 bases. V lost 0 bases, J lost 3 bases, and 4 bases stayed unmatched. The CDR3 consists of 15 residues. The germline gives CDR1 GTSNPN, CDR2 SVGIG (reference sequence). Here the CDR3 reads CAWSVRDRGVYEQYF. DNA of the CDR3: TGTGCCTGGAGTGTACGGGACAGGGGGGTCTACGAGCAGTACTTC.

The table lists this clone with many counts. V usage is TRBV11-2 and J usage is TRBJ2-1; D remains ambiguous. Germline lookup yields CDR1 SGHAT and CDR2 FQNNGV. CDR3 length equals 16 residues. Deletions cut 5 bases from V and 2 bases from J, with 16 bases between. DNA of the CDR3: TGTGCCAGCAGCCGAGTCCCCCTCAATCCCTACAATGAGCAGTTCTTC. Its protein is CASSRVPLNPYNEQFF. The whole variable domain, filled in from reference TRBV11-2 and TRBJ2-1, reads EAGVAQSPRYKIIEKRQSVAFWCNPISGHATLYWYQQILGQGPKLLIQFQNNGVVDDSQLPKDRFSAERLKGVDSTLKIQPAKLEDSAVYLCASSRVPLNPYNEQFFGPGTRLTVL.

The rearrangement joins TRBV5-1 to TRBJ2-3; TRBD2 matches 12 bases. Germline lookup yields CDR1 SGHRS and CDR2 YFSETQ. The CDR3 spans 16 residues. V gave up 5 bases and J gave up 0 bases; unmatched junction bases: 4. This CDR3 is CASRDGLAGSTDTQYF. The CDR3 nucleotides are TGCGCCAGCAGGGATGGACTAGCGGGGAGCACAGATACGCAGTATTTT. Supplemented by reference TRBV5-1 and TRBJ2-3, the full variable domain reads KAGVTQTPRYLIKTRGQQVTLSCSPISGHRSVSWYQQTPGQGLQFLFEYFSETQRNKGNFPGRFSGRQFSNSRSEMNVSTLELGDSALYLCASRDGLAGSTDTQYFGPGTRLTVL.

This chain joins TRBV5-4 and TRBJ2-3, with 10 nucleotides matching TRBD2. The CDR3 length is 17 residues. V was clipped by 5 bases and J by 5 bases; unmatched bases: 14. Germline CDR1 is SGHNT and CDR2 is YYREEE (reference sequence). The CDR3 DNA is TGTGCCAGCAGGTACGAAAGCGGGGGGGGAGAAGGAGATACGCAGTATTTT. Residues: CASRYESGGGEGDTQYF.

The CDR3 region is CASSSFADTQYF. The CDR3 DNA reads TGTGCCAGCAGCTCGTTCGCAGATACGCAGTATTTT. The chain combines TRBV7-6 with TRBJ2-3; D is unresolved. The V end lost 4 bases, the J end lost 4 bases, and 6 bases lay between the germline ends. This CDR3 contains 12 residues. Looked up from germline, CDR1 is SGHVS and CDR2 is FNYEAQ.

This clone occurred once. The chain is built from TRBV6-2 or TRBV6-3 and TRBJ2-3, with 10 bases aligning to TRBD2. Germline CDR1 is MNHEY and CDR2 is SVGEGT. The ends lost 2 bases at V and 0 bases at J; junction bases unmatched: 8. The CDR3 contains 18 residues. The CDR3 DNA sequence: TGTGCCAGCAGTTACAGGATTAGCGGGGGGACCAGCACAGATACGCAGTATTTT. Translated, it gives CASSYRISGGTSTDTQYF.

The chain uses TRBV30 and TRBJ1-3; 7 positions match TRBD1. The CDR3 sequence is 13 residues long. The germline gives CDR1 GTSNPN, CDR2 SVGIG (reference sequence). Losses at the gene ends were 3 bases for V and 4 bases for J; bases not matched to a gene: 3. In nucleotides, the CDR3 is TGTGCCTGGAGCCAGACAGGGGGAAACACCATATATTTT. Its translation: CAWSQTGGNTIYF.

This clone appeared many times. The chain couples TRBV25-1 to TRBJ1-2, with a weak D call TRBD1 (5 bases). The CDR3 has 14 residues. Between the trimmed V and J ends, which lost 3 bases and 4 bases, there was a span of 12 bases. Germline-derived CDR1 and CDR2 are MGHDK and SYGVNS. The CDR3: CASSDPGHSYGYTF. CDR3 DNA sequence: TGTGCCAGCAGTGATCCAGGGCACAGCTATGGCTACACCTTC.

This clone turned up a few times. The chain carries TRBV9 and TRBJ1-5; the D gene is possibly TRBD1 (6 bases). The CDR3 is 15 residues long. V lost 3 bases, J lost 6 bases, and 16 bases lay in between. Germline V lookup: CDR1 SGDLS, CDR2 YYNGEE. The CDR3 DNA is TGTGCCAGCAGCGCCGAGGGGGGGATTAGTCAGCCCCAGCATTTT. Translated, it gives CASSAEGGISQPQHF.

This clone was detected ten times or more. The genes are TRBV6-5 and TRBJ1-1; D might be TRBD1 (5 bases). Trimming removed 0 bases from V and 0 bases from J, with 5 bases in between. In germline, CDR1 is MNHEY, CDR2 SVGAGI. The CDR3 is 14 residues long. The chain's CDR3 is CASSYSGVNTEAFF. The CDR3 bases are TGTGCCAGCAGTTACTCAGGGGTGAACACTGAAGCTTTCTTT.

The chain has TRBV12-5 and TRBJ2-7, with 9 bases matching TRBD1. The CDR3 sequence is 14 residues long. V shed 5 bases and J 5 bases; nucleotides not matched to a gene: 7. Germline V gene lookup returns CDR1 LGHNT and CDR2 FRNRAP. The CDR3, as DNA: TGTGCTAGTGGTGAGGGACAGGGTATCGACGAGCAGTACTTC. Encoded protein: CASGEGQGIDEQYF.

This clone appeared a single time. The chain uses TRBV9 and TRBJ1-2; D perhaps matches TRBD1 (5 bases). Germline-derived CDR1 and CDR2 are SGDLS and YYNGEE. V was shortened by 6 bases and J by 4 bases, with 22 bases between the two germline ends. CDR3 size: 16 residues. The CDR3 is CASTAPGGGDGYGYTF. DNA for the CDR3: TGTGCCAGCACCGCCCCCGGGGGGGGTGATGGCTATGGCTACACCTTC.

The chain links TRBV6-2 or TRBV6-3 to TRBJ2-5; D remains unclear. Germline V CDR1 and CDR2: MNHEY, SVGEGT. V was cut by 6 bases and J by 2 bases, with 10 bases left in between. This CDR3 has 13 residues. CDR3 sequence: CASRYDAQETQYF. The DNA for the CDR3 is TGTGCCAGCAGGTACGATGCGCAAGAGACCCAGTACTTC.

This chain joins TRBV9 and TRBJ2-7, with D possibly TRBD1 on 6 matching bases. V shed 3 bases and J shed 5 bases, with 15 bases lying between them. The CDR3 totals 14 residues. CDR1 SGDLS and CDR2 YYNGEE come from the germline V gene. The CDR3 spells CASSESGATNEQYF. As DNA, the CDR3 is TGTGCCAGCAGCGAATCAGGGGCCACAAACGAGCAGTACTTC. The complete variable domain, with remaining parts taken from reference TRBV9 and TRBJ2-7, reads DSGVTQTPKHLITATGQRVTLRCSPRSGDLSVYWYQQSLDQGLQFLIQYYNGEERAKGNILERFSAQQFPDLHSELNLSSLELGDSALYFCASSESGATNEQYFGPGTRLTVT.